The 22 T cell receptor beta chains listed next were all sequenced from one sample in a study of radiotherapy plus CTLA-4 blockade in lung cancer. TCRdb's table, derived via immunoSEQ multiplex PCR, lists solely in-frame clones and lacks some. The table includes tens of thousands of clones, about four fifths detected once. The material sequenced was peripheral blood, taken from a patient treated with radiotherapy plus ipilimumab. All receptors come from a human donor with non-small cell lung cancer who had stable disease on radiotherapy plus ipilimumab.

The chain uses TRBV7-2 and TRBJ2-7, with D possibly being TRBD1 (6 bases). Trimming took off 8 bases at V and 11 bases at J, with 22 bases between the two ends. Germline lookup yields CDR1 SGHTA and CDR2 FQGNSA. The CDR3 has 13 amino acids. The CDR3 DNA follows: TGTGCCAGCTGGGGGCAGGGTGGATCCACGAAGTACTTC. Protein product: CASWGQGGSTKYF.

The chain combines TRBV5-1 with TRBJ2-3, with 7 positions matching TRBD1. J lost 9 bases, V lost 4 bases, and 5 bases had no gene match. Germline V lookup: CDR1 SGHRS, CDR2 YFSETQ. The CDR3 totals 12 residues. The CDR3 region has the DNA TGCGCCAGCAGCACCGACAGGGAAACGCAGTATTTT. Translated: CASSTDRETQYF.

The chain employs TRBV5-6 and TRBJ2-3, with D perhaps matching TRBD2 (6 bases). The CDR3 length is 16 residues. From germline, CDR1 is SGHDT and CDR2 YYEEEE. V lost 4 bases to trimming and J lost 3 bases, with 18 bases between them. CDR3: CASSQPRGSFTDTQYF. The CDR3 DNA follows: TGTGCCAGCAGCCAGCCGCGGGGTTCTTTTACAGATACGCAGTATTTT.

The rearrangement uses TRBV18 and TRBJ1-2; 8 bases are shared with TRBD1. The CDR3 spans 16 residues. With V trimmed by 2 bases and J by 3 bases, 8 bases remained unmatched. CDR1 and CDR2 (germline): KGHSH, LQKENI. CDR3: CASSPVVQQGDYGYTF. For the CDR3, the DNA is TGTGCCAGCTCACCAGTGGTCCAACAGGGGGACTATGGCTACACCTTC.

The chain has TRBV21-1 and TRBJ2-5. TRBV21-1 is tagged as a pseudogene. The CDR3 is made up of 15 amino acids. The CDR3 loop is CASRVPGTEWETQYF. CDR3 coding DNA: TGTGCCAGCAGGGTTCCCGGGACCGAGTGGGAGACCCAGTACTTC.

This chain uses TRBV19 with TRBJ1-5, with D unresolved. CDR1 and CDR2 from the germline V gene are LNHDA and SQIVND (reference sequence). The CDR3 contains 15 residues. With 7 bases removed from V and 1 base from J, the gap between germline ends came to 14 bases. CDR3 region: CASTQNSGSNQPQHF. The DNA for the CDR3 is TGTGCCAGTACCCAGAATTCGGGGAGCAATCAGCCCCAGCATTTT. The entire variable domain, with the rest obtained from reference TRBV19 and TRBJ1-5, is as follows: DGGITQSPKYLFRKEGQNVTLSCEQNLNHDAMYWYRQDPGQGLRLIYYSQIVNDFQKGDIAEGYSVSREKKESFPLTVTSAQKNPTAFYLCASTQNSGSNQPQHFGDGTRLSIL.

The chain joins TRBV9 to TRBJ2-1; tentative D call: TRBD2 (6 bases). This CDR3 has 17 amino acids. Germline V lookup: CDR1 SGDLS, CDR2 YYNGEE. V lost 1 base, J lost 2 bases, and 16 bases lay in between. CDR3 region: CASSVRWQGGTYNEQFF. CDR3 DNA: TGTGCCAGCAGCGTAAGATGGCAGGGAGGTACCTACAATGAGCAGTTCTTC. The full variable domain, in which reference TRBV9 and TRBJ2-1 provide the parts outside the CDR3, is DSGVTQTPKHLITATGQRVTLRCSPRSGDLSVYWYQQSLDQGLQFLIQYYNGEERAKGNILERFSAQQFPDLHSELNLSSLELGDSALYFCASSVRWQGGTYNEQFFGPGTRLTVL.

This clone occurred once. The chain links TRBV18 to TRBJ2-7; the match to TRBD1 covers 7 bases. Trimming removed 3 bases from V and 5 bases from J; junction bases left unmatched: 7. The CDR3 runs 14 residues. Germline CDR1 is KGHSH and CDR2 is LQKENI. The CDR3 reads CASSPQTGLNEQYF. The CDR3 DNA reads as TGTGCCAGCTCACCCCAGACAGGGCTGAACGAGCAGTACTTC.

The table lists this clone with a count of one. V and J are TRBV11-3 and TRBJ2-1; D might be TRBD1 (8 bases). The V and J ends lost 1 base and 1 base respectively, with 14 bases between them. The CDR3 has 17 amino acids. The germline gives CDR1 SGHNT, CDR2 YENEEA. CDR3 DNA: TGTGCCAGCAGCTTAGGCTTACAGGGGGGGTCCTACAATGAGCAGTTCTTC. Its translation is CASSLGLQGGSYNEQFF.

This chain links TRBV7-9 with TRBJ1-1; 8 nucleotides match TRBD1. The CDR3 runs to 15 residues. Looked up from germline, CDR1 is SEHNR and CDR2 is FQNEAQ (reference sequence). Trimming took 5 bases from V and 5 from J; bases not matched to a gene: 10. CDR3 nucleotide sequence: TGTGCCAGCAGCGGTAGAACAGGGGGAAGGACTGAAGCTTTCTTT. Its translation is CASSGRTGGRTEAFF. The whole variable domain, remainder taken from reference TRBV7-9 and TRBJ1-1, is DTGVSQNPRHKITKRGQNVTFRCDPISEHNRLYWYRQTLGQGPEFLTYFQNEAQLEKSRLLSDRFSAERPKGSFSTLEIQRTEQGDSAMYLCASSGRTGGRTEAFFGQGTRLTVV.

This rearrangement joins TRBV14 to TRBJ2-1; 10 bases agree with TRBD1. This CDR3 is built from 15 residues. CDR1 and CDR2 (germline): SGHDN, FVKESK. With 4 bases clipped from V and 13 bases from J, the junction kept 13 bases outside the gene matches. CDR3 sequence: CASSPGQGENQGQFF. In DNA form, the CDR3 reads TGTGCCAGCAGCCCAGGACAGGGGGAGAATCAGGGCCAGTTCTTC.

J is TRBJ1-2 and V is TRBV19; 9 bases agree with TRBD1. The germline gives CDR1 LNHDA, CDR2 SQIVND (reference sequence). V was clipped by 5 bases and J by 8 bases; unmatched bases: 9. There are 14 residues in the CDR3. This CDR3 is CASSAGQGQEGYTF. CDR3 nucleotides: TGTGCCAGTAGTGCCGGACAGGGGCAAGAAGGCTACACCTTC.

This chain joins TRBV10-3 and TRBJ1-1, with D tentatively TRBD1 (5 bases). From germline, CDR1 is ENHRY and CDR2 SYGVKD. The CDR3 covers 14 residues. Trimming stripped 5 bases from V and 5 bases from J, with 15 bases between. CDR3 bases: TGTGCCATCAGTTATGACTCCGGGGGGACTGAAGCTTTCTTT. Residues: CAISYDSGGTEAFF.

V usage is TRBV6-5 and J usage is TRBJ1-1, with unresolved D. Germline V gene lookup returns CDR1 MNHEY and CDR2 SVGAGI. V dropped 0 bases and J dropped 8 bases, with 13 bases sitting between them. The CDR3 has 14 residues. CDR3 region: CASSYSTGYSEAFF. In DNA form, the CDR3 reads TGTGCCAGCAGTTACTCGACCGGGTACAGCGAAGCTTTCTTT.

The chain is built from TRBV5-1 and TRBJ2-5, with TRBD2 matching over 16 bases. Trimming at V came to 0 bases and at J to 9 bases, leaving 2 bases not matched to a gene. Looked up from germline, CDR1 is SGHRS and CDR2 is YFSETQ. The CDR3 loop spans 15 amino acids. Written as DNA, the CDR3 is TGCGCCAGCAGCTTGGCGGGACTAGCGGGAGGGTCCCAGTACTTC. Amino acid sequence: CASSLAGLAGGSQYF.

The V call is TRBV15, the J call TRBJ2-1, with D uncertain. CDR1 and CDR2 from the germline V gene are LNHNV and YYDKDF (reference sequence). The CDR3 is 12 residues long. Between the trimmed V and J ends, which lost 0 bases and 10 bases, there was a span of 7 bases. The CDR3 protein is CATSRDHREQFF. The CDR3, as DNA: TGTGCCACCAGCAGAGATCATAGAGAGCAGTTCTTC.

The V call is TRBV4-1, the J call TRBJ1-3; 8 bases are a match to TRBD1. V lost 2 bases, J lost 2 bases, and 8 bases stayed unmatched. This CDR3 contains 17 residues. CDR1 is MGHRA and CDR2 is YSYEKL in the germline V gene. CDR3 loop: CASSQSTQGVAGNTIYF. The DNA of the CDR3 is TGCGCCAGCAGCCAAAGCACACAGGGGGTGGCTGGAAACACCATATATTTT.

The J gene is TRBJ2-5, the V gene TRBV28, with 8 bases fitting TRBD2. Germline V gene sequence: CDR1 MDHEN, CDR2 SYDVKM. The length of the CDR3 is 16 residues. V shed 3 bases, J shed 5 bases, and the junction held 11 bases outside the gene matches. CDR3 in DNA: TGTGCCAGCAGTTTCCCCCCGGGGGGGCGCTTGGAGACCCAGTACTTC. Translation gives CASSFPPGGRLETQYF.

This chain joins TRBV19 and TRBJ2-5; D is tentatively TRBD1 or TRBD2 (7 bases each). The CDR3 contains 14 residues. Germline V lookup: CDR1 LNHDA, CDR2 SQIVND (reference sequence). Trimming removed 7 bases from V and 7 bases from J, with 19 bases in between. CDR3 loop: CASTQAGQSSTQYF. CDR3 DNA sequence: TGTGCCAGTACGCAAGCGGGACAGAGCTCGACCCAGTACTTC.

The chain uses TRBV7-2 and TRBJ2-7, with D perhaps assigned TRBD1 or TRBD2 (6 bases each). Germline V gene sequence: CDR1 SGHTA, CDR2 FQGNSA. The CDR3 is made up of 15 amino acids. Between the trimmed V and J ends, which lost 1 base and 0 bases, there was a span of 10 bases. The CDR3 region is CASSLGGGLSYEQYF. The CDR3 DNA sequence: TGTGCCAGCAGCTTAGGTGGGGGGCTCTCCTACGAGCAGTACTTC.

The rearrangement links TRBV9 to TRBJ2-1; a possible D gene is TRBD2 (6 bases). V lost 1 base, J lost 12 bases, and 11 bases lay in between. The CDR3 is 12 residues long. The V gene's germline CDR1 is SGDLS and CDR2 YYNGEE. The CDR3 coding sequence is TGTGCCAGCAGCGTAAGTTTGGAGGGGCAGTTCTTC. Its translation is CASSVSLEGQFF.

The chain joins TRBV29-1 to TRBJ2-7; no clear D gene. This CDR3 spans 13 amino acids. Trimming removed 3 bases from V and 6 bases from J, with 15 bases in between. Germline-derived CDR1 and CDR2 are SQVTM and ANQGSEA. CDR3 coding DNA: TGCAGCGTTGAGGTACGGGTTTTGGGCGAGCAGTACTTC. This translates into CSVEVRVLGEQYF.